The clone carrying this T cell receptor (beta chain) was seen only a few times. The sample is drawn from a study of PD-1 blockade in mismatch repair-deficient tumors. Germline V gives CDR1 SGHRS, CDR2 YFSETQ. The V gene lost 0 bases and the J gene lost 6 bases, with 10 bases spanning the gap. The CDR3 spans 14 residues. The table came from immunoSEQ multiplex PCR; TCRdb's copy has only in-frame clones and leaves some out. Here the sample spans 100,000 or so clones, about 79% being singletons. The sample consisted of peripheral blood, taken about 33 weeks after starting pembrolizumab. The rearrangement joins TRBV5-1 to TRBJ2-1; D remains unclear. This receptor was taken from an adult with mismatch repair-deficient cancer. The CDR3 loop is CASSLARAPNEQFF. CDR3 nucleotides: TGCGCCAGCAGCTTGGCCCGGGCCCCCAATGAGCAGTTCTTC.